These 22 T cell receptor beta chains came from one sample sequenced in a study of somatic mutations in cytotoxic T cells in rheumatoid arthritis. The method was immunoSEQ multiplex PCR; TCRdb's version includes in-frame clones alone and lacks a portion of them. The sample yields around 20,000 clones, 75% to 90% seen once. Sequencing was performed on CD8+ T cells sorted from blood. Receptors were obtained from an adult with rheumatoid arthritis.

The chain is built from TRBV27 and TRBJ2-3, with a weak D call TRBD1 (6 bases). V was clipped by 2 bases and J by 3 bases, with 12 bases between them. Germline V gives CDR1 MNHEY, CDR2 SMNVEV (reference sequence). The CDR3 contains 15 residues. The DNA for the CDR3 is TGTGCCAGCAGTTTAGTTGCAGGGGCAACAGATACGCAGTATTTT. It translates to CASSLVAGATDTQYF.

The rearrangement links TRBV4-1 to TRBJ2-5; D is unresolved. The CDR3 sequence is 15 residues long. The V end lost 0 bases, the J end lost 5 bases, and 13 bases lay between the germline ends. Germline-derived CDR1 and CDR2 are MGHRA and YSYEKL. CDR3 protein: CASSQETSFGETQYF. The CDR3 DNA is TGCGCCAGCAGCCAAGAAACGAGTTTTGGGGAGACCCAGTACTTC.

This chain links TRBV4-3 with TRBJ2-5; the match to TRBD2 covers 10 bases. V was pared by 4 bases and J by 2 bases, with 4 bases of the junction left unmatched. The CDR3 totals 15 residues. Germline V gene lookup returns CDR1 LGHNA and CDR2 YSLEER. CDR3 in amino acids: CASSPQRGGQETQYF. CDR3 sequence (DNA): TGCGCCAGCAGCCCCCAGCGGGGGGGACAAGAGACCCAGTACTTC.

The table lists this clone with a few counts. The chain uses TRBV4-2 and TRBJ2-7, with a possible D match to TRBD2 (5 bases). Germline values: CDR1 LGHNA, CDR2 YNFKEQ. This CDR3 spans 15 amino acids. The V end was cut by 1 base, the J end by 5 bases, with 15 bases between. CDR3 amino acids: CASSQALQGGHEQYF. For the CDR3, the DNA is TGTGCCAGCAGCCAAGCCCTCCAAGGAGGTCACGAGCAGTACTTC.

Only one count was recorded for this clone. Other DNA sequences of this sample code for an identical CDR3. The chain uses TRBV4-3 and TRBJ2-1; 7 nucleotides align to TRBD2. The V gene's germline CDR1 is LGHNA and CDR2 YSLEER. J lost 9 bases, V lost 0 bases, and 2 bases had no gene match. The CDR3 has 13 amino acids. This CDR3 reads CASSQDGGFEQFF. CDR3 nucleotides: TGCGCCAGCAGCCAAGACGGGGGGTTTGAGCAGTTCTTC.

Details on this clone: The sample has other DNA sequences that encode this CDR3 too. V usage is TRBV13 and J usage is TRBJ2-7, with 10 bases that match TRBD2. The J segment lost 4 bases and the V segment lost 0 bases, leaving 0 bases of the junction unmatched. This CDR3 contains 14 residues. Germline V gives CDR1 PRHDT, CDR2 FYEKMQ (reference sequence). As DNA, the CDR3 is TGTGCCAGCAGCTTAGGGACTAGCGGGTACGAGCAGTACTTC. It encodes CASSLGTSGYEQYF.

The rearrangement uses TRBV28 and TRBJ1-4, with a possible D match to TRBD1 (6 bases). Germline V gives CDR1 MDHEN, CDR2 SYDVKM. This CDR3 comprises 15 residues. The V end lost 3 bases, the J end lost 8 bases, and 16 bases lay between the germline ends. The CDR3 protein is CASSFTGTGREKLFF. CDR3 DNA sequence: TGTGCCAGCAGTTTTACAGGGACCGGTAGGGAAAAACTGTTTTTT.

The rearrangement joins TRBV5-5 to TRBJ2-7, with D possibly TRBD2 on 7 matching bases. Germline CDR1 and CDR2: SGHKS and YYEKEE (reference sequence). The CDR3 has 15 amino acids. V lost 0 bases, J lost 3 bases, and 13 bases lay in between. The CDR3 loop is CASSLVPGDYYEQYF. The CDR3 DNA reads TGTGCCAGCAGCTTGGTCCCAGGGGACTACTACGAGCAGTACTTC. The complete variable domain, with remaining parts taken from reference TRBV5-5 and TRBJ2-7, reads DAGVTQSPTHLIKTRGQQVTLRCSPISGHKSVSWYQQVLGQGPQFIFQYYEKEERGRGNFPDRFSARQFPNYSSELNVNALLLGDSALYLCASSLVPGDYYEQYFGPGTRLTVT.

The genes are TRBV7-3 and TRBJ1-1, with 9 positions matching TRBD1. V was pared by 8 bases and J by 10 bases, with 14 bases of the junction left unmatched. The CDR3 runs 14 residues. Germline values: CDR1 SGHTA, CDR2 FQGTGA. The CDR3 loop reads CASAPGTGSRVAFF. As DNA, the CDR3 is TGTGCCAGCGCCCCCGGGACAGGGAGCAGGGTAGCTTTCTTT.

CDR3 loop: CASCAGGLDTQYF. The CDR3 DNA reads TGTGCCAGCTGCGCGGGAGGGCTAGATACGCAGTATTTT. The V gene is TRBV19, the J gene TRBJ2-3, with TRBD2 identical over 9 bases. V was pared by 9 bases and J by 5 bases, with 6 bases of the junction left unmatched. Germline V CDR1 and CDR2: LNHDA, SQIVND (reference sequence). There are 13 residues in the CDR3.

This clone was detected only once. The chain carries TRBV9 and TRBJ2-7; TRBD2 matches 7 bases. Germline V gives CDR1 SGDLS, CDR2 YYNGEE. V shed 2 bases and J 2 bases; nucleotides not matched to a gene: 7. The CDR3 consists of 15 residues. CDR3: CASSVGGDSAYEQYF. CDR3 DNA: TGTGCCAGCAGCGTGGGGGGGGACTCCGCCTACGAGCAGTACTTC.

The CDR3 here is CASVSTGNTEAFF. CDR3 coding DNA: TGCGCCAGCGTTTCGACAGGGAACACTGAAGCTTTCTTT. V usage is TRBV4-1 and J usage is TRBJ1-1, with D perhaps matching TRBD1 (6 bases). With 8 bases removed from V and 1 base from J, the gap between germline ends came to 11 bases. The CDR3 totals 13 residues. Germline-derived CDR1 and CDR2 are MGHRA and YSYEKL.

This clone was counted between two and nine times. This chain connects TRBV7-8 to TRBJ2-5; 8 bases line up with TRBD2. The CDR3 is 15 residues long. Germline V gene sequence: CDR1 SGHVS, CDR2 FQNEAQ. Trimming cost V 5 bases and J 2 bases; bases outside gene matches: 7. The CDR3 reads CASSPLASGQETQYF. In DNA, the CDR3 is TGTGCCAGCAGCCCCCTAGCTAGCGGGCAAGAGACCCAGTACTTC.

V is TRBV2 and J is TRBJ1-1, with D perhaps matching TRBD1 (6 bases). The CDR3 is made up of 13 amino acids. Germline CDR1 is SNHLY and CDR2 is FYNNEI. Trimming cost V 7 bases and J 4 bases, with 13 bases left between them. CDR3 coding DNA: TGTGCCAGCAATCCCAGGGGTTTCACTGAAGCTTTCTTT. Translating gives CASNPRGFTEAFF.

J is TRBJ2-7 and V is TRBV7-8; 7 bases align to TRBD1. Germline assignment: CDR1 SGHVS and CDR2 FQNEAQ. The V segment lost 3 bases and the J segment 5 bases; nucleotides outside the gene matches: 4. The CDR3 is 13 residues long. CDR3 sequence reads: CASSLGTADEQYF. CDR3 nucleotides: TGTGCCAGCAGCTTGGGGACAGCGGACGAGCAGTACTTC.

The chain couples TRBV6-1 to TRBJ1-4; D is perhaps TRBD1 (6 bases). This CDR3 has 15 amino acids. The V end was cut by 6 bases, the J end by 0 bases, with 11 bases between. Germline CDR1 reads MNHNS; CDR2 reads SASEGT. The CDR3 DNA is TGTGCCAGCAGGGCCGGGACATCAACTAATGAAAAACTGTTTTTT. Its translation: CASRAGTSTNEKLFF.

CDR3: CASSQVLVPSGSGEQYF. The CDR3 region has the DNA TGCGCCAGCAGCCAAGTTTTAGTCCCTAGCGGGAGTGGCGAGCAGTACTTC. This chain uses TRBV4-3 with TRBJ2-7; 10 bases fit TRBD2. The CDR3 contains 17 residues. CDR1 LGHNA and CDR2 YSLEER come from the germline V gene. The V and J ends lost 1 base and 6 bases, in that order; junction bases with no gene match: 12.

This clone has a handful of counts. The V call is TRBV9, the J call TRBJ2-1; D gene uncertain. Trimming took 4 bases from V and 5 from J, leaving 16 bases between them. The CDR3 loop spans 15 amino acids. Germline V gives CDR1 SGDLS, CDR2 YYNGEE. In DNA form, the CDR3 reads TGTGCCAGCAGCCCAAGTTCCCGACCGGACAATGAGCAGTTCTTC. This gives the protein CASSPSSRPDNEQFF.

The V call is TRBV6-5, the J call TRBJ2-7; 8 positions match TRBD2. The V gene's germline CDR1 is MNHEY and CDR2 SVGAGI. CDR3 length: 13 residues. J gave up 6 bases and V 2 bases, and 3 bases lay outside the gene matches. The CDR3 DNA reads TGTGCCAGCAGTTACGGACTAGCAACCGAGCAGTACTTC. Translating it yields CASSYGLATEQYF.

The chain joins TRBV28 to TRBJ2-7; D may be TRBD2 (7 bases). Germline V CDR1 and CDR2: MDHEN, SYDVKM. V lost 2 bases and J 0 bases, leaving 17 bases between the germline ends. The CDR3 is 17 amino acids. CDR3 coding DNA: TGTGCCAGCAGTTTAGGGATTGGCGGGGGCCCCTCCTACGAGCAGTACTTC. This encodes CASSLGIGGGPSYEQYF.

The gene calls are TRBV7-2 and TRBJ2-1; 9 nucleotides agree with TRBD2. V lost 1 base and J lost 7; bases outside the gene matches: 14. This CDR3 spans 18 amino acids. The germline CDR1 and CDR2 sequences are SGHTA and FQGNSA. The CDR3 DNA is TGTGCCAGCAGCTTAGGGGCTGCGGGGGGGCATGTCAAAAATGAGCAGTTCTTC. Translating gives CASSLGAAGGHVKNEQFF.

This rearrangement joins TRBV10-3 to TRBJ2-5; 8 nucleotides match TRBD1. The J segment lost 5 bases and the V segment lost 2 bases, leaving 4 bases of the junction unmatched. The CDR3 length is 14 residues. CDR1 is ENHRY, CDR2 SYGVKD, per germline. CDR3 region: CAISEPRTGETQYF. The CDR3 coding sequence is TGTGCCATCAGTGAGCCCCGGACAGGGGAGACCCAGTACTTC.